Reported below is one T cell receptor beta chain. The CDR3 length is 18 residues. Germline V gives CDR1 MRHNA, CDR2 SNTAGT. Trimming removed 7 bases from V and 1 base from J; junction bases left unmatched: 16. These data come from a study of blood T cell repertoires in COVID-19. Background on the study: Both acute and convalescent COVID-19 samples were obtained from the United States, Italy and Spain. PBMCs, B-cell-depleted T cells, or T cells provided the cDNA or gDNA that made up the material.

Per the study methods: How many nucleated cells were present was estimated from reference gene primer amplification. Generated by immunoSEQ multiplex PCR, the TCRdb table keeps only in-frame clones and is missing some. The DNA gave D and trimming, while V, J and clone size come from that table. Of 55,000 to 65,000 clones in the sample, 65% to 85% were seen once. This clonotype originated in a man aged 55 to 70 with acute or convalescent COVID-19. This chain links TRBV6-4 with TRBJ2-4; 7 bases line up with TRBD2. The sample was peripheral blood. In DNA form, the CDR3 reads TGTGCCAGCACCCCAATAGGGAGCGGGGAGCGGGCCAAAAACATTCAGTACTTC. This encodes CASTPIGSGERAKNIQYF.